This passage covers 10 T cell receptor beta chains from one sample sequenced in a study of CDR3 diversity in severe acne. TCRdb passed the PCR reads through MiXCR, listing each CDR3 protein once. The repertoire consists of over 70,000 distinct CDR3 sequences, with under 60% occurring once and the leading ten covering roughly an eighth. Sequencing was performed on blood. These receptors all come from a male donor in good health, without acne.

The V call is TRBV15, the J call TRBJ2-7; D is ambiguous. The CDR3 loop spans 12 amino acids. Germline-derived CDR1 and CDR2 are LNHNV and YYDKDF (reference sequence). V gave up 3 bases and J gave up 2 bases, with 5 bases separating them. The CDR3 DNA sequence: TGTGCCACCAGCAGCGGCCCCTACGAGCAGTACTTC. Amino acid sequence: CATSSGPYEQYF.

This chain links TRBV2 with TRBJ1-1; D is uncertain. CDR1 and CDR2 (germline): SNHLY, FYNNEI. The CDR3 runs to 14 residues. The V end lost 4 bases, the J end lost 5 bases, and 14 bases lay between the germline ends. The CDR3 loop is CASSGDRRNTEAFF. The DNA of the CDR3 is TGTGCCAGCAGTGGCGACCGAAGGAATACTGAAGCTTTCTTT.

This clonotype occurred many times. This chain connects TRBV28 to TRBJ1-2; D remains unclear. Trimming took 5 bases from V and 2 from J, leaving 18 bases between them. The CDR3 is 16 residues long. The V gene's germline CDR1 is MDHEN and CDR2 SYDVKM. CDR3 bases: TGTGCCAGCAGTGGATCGCGGGGAAATCGGAACTATGGCTACACCTTC. Protein product: CASSGSRGNRNYGYTF.

Many counts were recorded for this clonotype. The rearrangement joins TRBV5-1 to TRBJ1-2; 9 bases fit TRBD1. The CDR3 covers 18 residues. The germline CDR1 and CDR2 sequences are SGHRS and YFSETQ. V shed 4 bases and J 4 bases; nucleotides not matched to a gene: 17. The CDR3 is CASSPGRDRDAYFYGYTF. The CDR3 nucleotides are TGCGCCAGCAGCCCCGGTCGGGACAGGGACGCCTACTTCTATGGCTACACCTTC.

Worth noting for this clonotype: Since a much larger clone is just one base distant, this may be a read error. The chain recombines TRBV10-3 with TRBJ1-4; TRBD1 is a possible D gene (5 bases). Germline CDR1 reads ENHRY; CDR2 reads SYGVKD. V lost 6 bases and J lost 6, with 11 bases in between. The CDR3 has 13 amino acids. The CDR3 nucleotides are TGTGCCATCAGGAGAGGGGAGGATGAAAAACTGTTTTTT. It encodes CAIRRGEDEKLFF.

Worth noting for this clonotype: Its ends do not fully match the called genes, so a read error is possible. This chain connects TRBV5-1 to TRBJ2-2; tentatively, D is TRBD2 (8 bases). The CDR3 is 16 amino acids. Germline loops: CDR1 SGHRS, CDR2 YFSETQ. The DNA of the CDR3 is TGCGCCAGCAGCCGGGAGGGGACAGTGAACGCCGGGGAGCTGTTTTTT. It codes for CASSREGTVNAGELFF. Full variable domain (missing parts from reference TRBV5-1 and TRBJ2-2): KAGVTQTPRYLIKTRGQQVTLSCSPISGHRSVSWYQQTPGQGLQFLFEYFSETQRNKGNFPGRFSGRQFSNSRSEMNVSTLELGDSALYLCASSREGTVNAGELFFGEGSRLTVL.

This clonotype was counted at least ten times. J is TRBJ2-5 and V is TRBV15; tentatively, D is TRBD1 (6 bases). This CDR3 region has 15 residues. Between the trimmed V and J ends, which lost 0 bases and 5 bases, there was a span of 13 bases. CDR1 and CDR2 from the germline V gene are LNHNV and YYDKDF (reference sequence). CDR3 loop: CATSREQGVGETQYF. The CDR3 nucleotides read TGTGCCACCAGCAGAGAACAGGGTGTTGGCGAGACCCAGTACTTC.

For this clonotype: A read error may account for a junction end that differs from germline. This chain joins TRBV20-1 and TRBJ2-7; a possible D gene is TRBD2 (6 bases). CDR3 length: 13 residues. Germline V lookup: CDR1 DFQATT, CDR2 SNEGSKA (reference sequence). CDR3 coding DNA: TGCAGTACTAGCCGGAACAGTACCTACGAGCAGTACTTC. Translating it yields CSTSRNSTYEQYF.

This clonotype was seen many times. The chain employs TRBV10-2 and TRBJ1-2, with TRBD1 matching 9 bases. CDR1 is WSHSY and CDR2 is SAAADI in the germline V gene. CDR3 length: 15 amino acids. The V gene end was trimmed by 3 bases and the J gene end by 4 bases; junction bases not matched to a gene: 6. This CDR3 reads CASSDQQGASYGYTF. DNA for the CDR3: TGCGCCAGCAGTGATCAACAGGGGGCTTCCTATGGCTACACCTTC.

This clonotype was observed many times. J is TRBJ2-1 and V is TRBV29-1; the match to TRBD2 covers 13 bases. The germline V gene encodes CDR1 SQVTM and CDR2 ANQGSEA. This CDR3 comprises 14 residues. The junction had 3 bases not matched to a gene; V was cut back by 4 bases and J by 6 bases. CDR3 DNA: TGCAGCGTTGTGACTAGCGGGGGGTTCAATGAGCAGTTCTTC. Protein: CSVVTSGGFNEQFF.